This TCR beta chain was captured in a study of cytomegalovirus exposure and HLA in healthy donors. This clone was recorded a few times. Assay used: immunoSEQ multiplex PCR; TCRdb lists only in-frame clones, some missing. The top ten clones hold less than 4.5% of a sample with tens of thousands of clones, approximately 94% of them seen once. V dropped 2 bases and J dropped 4 bases, with 6 bases sitting between them. The CDR3 extends over 13 amino acids. Germline V gene sequence: CDR1 MDHEN, CDR2 SYDVKM. The rearrangement links TRBV28 to TRBJ1-5, with unresolved D. Sequencing was done on a sample of PBMCs. This TCR derives from a young man in good health and CMV-seropositive. The CDR3 nucleotides read TGTGCCAGCAGTTTAGAGCCGAATCAGCCCCAGCATTTT. Its protein is CASSLEPNQPQHF.